This TCR beta chain appears in the sequencing data of a study of blood T cell repertoires in COVID-19. Study-level background: Acute-phase and convalescent COVID-19 samples originated in the United States, Italy and Spain.

This CDR3 has 15 amino acids. Trimming pared 2 bases from V and 0 bases from J, leaving 6 bases between. Germline CDR1 reads SGHKS; CDR2 reads YYEKEE (reference sequence). The repertoire was sequenced with immunoSEQ multiplex PCR; TCRdb's copy has only in-frame clones and lacks some. The sample contains approximately 26,000 clones, 80% to 90% of which appear only once. This clonotype was obtained from a human donor with acute or convalescent COVID-19. The donor label of this sample is uncertain. The sequenced material came from peripheral blood. The chain combines TRBV5-5 with TRBJ2-6; D remains unclear. CDR3 loop: CASSFGDSGANVLTF. The DNA for the CDR3 is TGTGCCAGCAGCTTCGGTGACTCTGGGGCCAACGTCCTGACTTTC.